The clone carrying this T cell receptor (beta chain) was seen a handful of times. Antigen unknown. As to time point: pre-sensitization, week 0. Noted treatment: therapeutic diphenylcyclopropenone sensitization with weekly scalp DPC. This entry comes from a study of human T cells and chemical hapten exposure. Study-level findings and limits: Donors, who had alopecia, may show an immune response that differs from healthy people's.

The study's library attached unique molecular identifiers to single cDNA molecules. MiXCR, applied by TCRdb to the RACE reads, yields one record per CDR3 protein. This sample has some 250,000 distinct CDR3 sequences, with 7.7% found just once. Germline CDR1 and CDR2: MDHEN and SYDVKM. Trimming took off 4 bases at V and 2 bases at J, with 20 bases between the two ends. The CDR3 loop spans 17 amino acids. This chain connects TRBV28 to TRBJ2-5, with a tentative D call TRBD2 (6 bases). The receptor comes from a man between 18 and 29 years old with alopecia areata. Some clones in this sample may be carry-over from other donors' samples. Sequences were derived from whole blood, sampled in connection with sensitization to the hapten diphenylcyclopropenone (DPC). Written as DNA, the CDR3 is TGTGCCAGCAGTTCCCTGGGAGGAGCAAATACTCAAGAGACCCAGTACTTC. Encoded protein: CASSSLGGANTQETQYF.